These 29 T cell receptor beta chains came from one sample sequenced in a study of blood T cell repertoires in COVID-19. This table comes from immunoSEQ multiplex PCR, and its TCRdb copy is limited to in-frame clones, with some not included. The repertoire holds 200,000 to 250,000 clones, with approximately 83% as singletons. Sequencing was carried out using PBMCs or T cells enriched from blood (not recorded which). The receptor set was obtained from a woman in her 40s who had been exposed to COVID-19.

This chain links TRBV6-4 with TRBJ2-3; TRBD1 matches at 7 bases. CDR1 is MRHNA and CDR2 is SNTAGT in the germline V gene. The V gene end was trimmed by 3 bases and the J gene end by 2 bases; junction bases not matched to a gene: 5. The CDR3 is made up of 15 amino acids. CDR3 residues: CASSEGDSPTDTQYF. The CDR3, as DNA: TGTGCCAGCAGTGAAGGGGACAGCCCCACAGATACGCAGTATTTT.

This clone was detected only once. This chain connects TRBV5-1 to TRBJ2-1; 15 bases are a match to TRBD2. Germline values: CDR1 SGHRS, CDR2 YFSETQ. Trimming took 4 bases from V and 10 from J; bases not matched to a gene: 3. The CDR3 sequence is 14 residues long. CDR3 in amino acids: CASSPGLAGGEQFF. CDR3 nucleotides: TGCGCCAGCAGCCCGGGACTAGCGGGGGGAGAGCAGTTCTTC.

CDR3 amino acids: CASSPPAVYGYTF. In nucleotides, the CDR3 is TGTGCCAGCAGTCCGCCGGCGGTCTATGGCTACACCTTC. The rearrangement uses TRBV12-3 or TRBV12-4 and TRBJ1-2; D uncertain. V shed 5 bases and J shed 4 bases, with 11 bases lying between them. The CDR3 is 13 residues long.

The chain employs TRBV10-3 and TRBJ1-6, with D unclear. The ends were cut back, 0 bases at V and 3 bases at J, with 12 bases in the middle. The CDR3 is 17 residues long. Germline V gene sequence: CDR1 ENHRY, CDR2 SYGVKD. The CDR3 DNA follows: TGTGCCATCAGTGAGTCGATACAGATCTACTATAATTCACCCCTCCACTTT. Translation gives CAISESIQIYYNSPLHF.

This rearrangement joins TRBV10-3 to TRBJ2-3; TRBD2 matches at 12 bases. This CDR3 contains 15 residues. The V gene end was trimmed by 4 bases and the J gene end by 3 bases; junction bases not matched to a gene: 2. Germline values: CDR1 ENHRY, CDR2 SYGVKD. The CDR3 DNA reads TGTGCCATCAGTGCTACTAGCGGGGGGACAGATACGCAGTATTTT. The encoded protein is CAISATSGGTDTQYF.

The rearrangement uses TRBV5-5 and TRBJ1-1; D gene ambiguous. Trimming cost V 5 bases and J 7 bases, with 15 bases left between them. Germline loops: CDR1 SGHKS, CDR2 YYEKEE (reference sequence). The CDR3 consists of 13 residues. In DNA, the CDR3 is TGTGCCAGCAGTATACCCCCCGGTTATGAAGCTTTCTTT. It translates to CASSIPPGYEAFF. The entire variable domain, with the rest obtained from reference TRBV5-5 and TRBJ1-1, is as follows: DAGVTQSPTHLIKTRGQQVTLRCSPISGHKSVSWYQQVLGQGPQFIFQYYEKEERGRGNFPDRFSARQFPNYSSELNVNALLLGDSALYLCASSIPPGYEAFFGQGTRLTVV.

This chain joins TRBV5-1 and TRBJ2-2; D call uncertain. The germline V gene encodes CDR1 SGHRS and CDR2 YFSETQ. The CDR3 consists of 14 residues. Deletions cut 0 bases from V and 5 bases from J, with 8 bases between. The CDR3 DNA reads as TGCGCCAGCAGCTTGGATCTCGGGACCGGGGAGCTGTTTTTT. Protein sequence: CASSLDLGTGELFF.

The CDR3 loop reads CASSLLQGNRGTQYF. CDR3 sequence (DNA): TGCGCCAGCAGCTTGTTGCAGGGGAATAGGGGTACGCAGTATTTT. The chain combines TRBV5-1 with TRBJ2-3; D is perhaps TRBD1 (6 bases). The V end was cut by 1 base, the J end by 8 bases, with 17 bases between. The CDR3 is 15 amino acids. Germline lookup yields CDR1 SGHRS and CDR2 YFSETQ.

V gene TRBV14 combines with J gene TRBJ2-3; no clear D. The CDR3 length is 14 residues. Germline-derived CDR1 and CDR2 are SGHDN and FVKESK. The V end lost 3 bases, the J end lost 6 bases, and 13 bases lay between the germline ends. CDR3: CASSQEIGSDTQYF. CDR3 DNA sequence: TGTGCCAGCAGCCAGGAGATCGGGTCGGATACGCAGTATTTT.

The chain recombines TRBV29-1 with TRBJ2-1; TRBD2 agrees at 7 bases. Trimming at V came to 3 bases and at J to 0 bases, leaving 8 bases not matched to a gene. Germline values: CDR1 SQVTM, CDR2 ANQGSEA. This CDR3 contains 16 residues. The CDR3: CSVDGGGHISYNEQFF. Here the CDR3 DNA reads TGCAGCGTTGATGGGGGGGGTCATATCTCCTACAATGAGCAGTTCTTC.

This clone was found once. The rearrangement links TRBV7-2 to TRBJ2-1; 10 bases match TRBD2. Germline values: CDR1 SGHTA, CDR2 FQGNSA. V dropped 2 bases and J dropped 6; count of bases not matched to a gene: 4. The CDR3 is made up of 15 amino acids. CDR3 DNA: TGTGCCAGCAGCTTAAGCGGGGGGGCTTCCAATGAGCAGTTCTTC. As protein: CASSLSGGASNEQFF. Full variable domain (missing parts from reference TRBV7-2 and TRBJ2-1): GAGVSQSPSNKVTEKGKDVELRCDPISGHTALYWYRQSLGQGLEFLIYFQGNSAPDKSGLPSDRFSAERTGGSVSTLTIQRTQQEDSAVYLCASSLSGGASNEQFFGPGTRLTVL.

V gene TRBV12-3 or TRBV12-4 combines with J gene TRBJ1-2; D gene ambiguous. The CDR3 extends over 11 amino acids. V lost 6 bases and J lost 7, with 9 bases in between. The CDR3 loop is CASSLVGGYTF. The DNA of the CDR3 is TGTGCCAGCAGCCTTGTCGGTGGCTACACCTTC.

CDR3 region: CAISESNRGHNGELFF. The CDR3 DNA reads as TGTGCCATCAGTGAGTCGAACAGGGGGCATAACGGGGAGCTGTTTTTT. The J gene is TRBJ2-2, the V gene TRBV10-3; 9 bases align to TRBD1. This CDR3 spans 16 amino acids. Losses at the gene ends were 0 bases for V and 7 bases for J; bases not matched to a gene: 6. Germline V gives CDR1 ENHRY, CDR2 SYGVKD.

The genes are TRBV27 and TRBJ1-1; D unresolved. Looked up from germline, CDR1 is MNHEY and CDR2 is SMNVEV (reference sequence). The CDR3 contains 13 residues. The V end lost 8 bases, the J end lost 11 bases, and 21 bases lay between the germline ends. This chain's CDR3 is CASGKETGFEAFF. In DNA form, the CDR3 reads TGTGCCAGCGGTAAAGAGACGGGATTTGAGGCTTTCTTT.

The genes are TRBV2 and TRBJ2-1, with TRBD2 matching over 13 bases. Germline V gene data show CDR1 as SNHLY and CDR2 as FYNNEI. The CDR3 has 15 residues. V lost 5 bases to trimming and J lost 13 bases; unmatched junction nucleotides: 11. CDR3 DNA: TGTGCCAGCAGTTCAGGACTAGCGGGGGTACTACCCCAGTTCTTC. Encoded protein: CASSSGLAGVLPQFF.

This chain connects TRBV5-1 to TRBJ1-1; the match to TRBD1 covers 11 bases. The CDR3 consists of 16 residues. Unmatched junction bases numbered 8, after V lost 2 bases and J lost 5 bases. Looked up from germline, CDR1 is SGHRS and CDR2 is YFSETQ. In DNA form, the CDR3 reads TGCGCCAGCAGCTTACCCGGGACAGGGGGTAGAACTGAAGCTTTCTTT. Encoded protein: CASSLPGTGGRTEAFF.

The chain has TRBV7-2 and TRBJ2-7; TRBD2 agrees at 12 bases. Germline V gene sequence: CDR1 SGHTA, CDR2 FQGNSA. V shed 1 base, J shed 11 bases, and the junction held 6 bases outside the gene matches. The CDR3 is made up of 14 amino acids. Here the CDR3 DNA reads TGTGCCAGCAGCTTAGGGACTAGCGGGGCTCCGGAGTACTTC. It codes for CASSLGTSGAPEYF.

This chain connects TRBV28 to TRBJ2-7; D is perhaps TRBD2 (6 bases). The CDR3 covers 13 residues. Trimming took off 8 bases at V and 3 bases at J, with 14 bases between the two ends. Germline V gives CDR1 MDHEN, CDR2 SYDVKM. CDR3 protein: CASVETRVYEQYF. CDR3 nucleotide sequence: TGTGCCAGCGTGGAGACTAGGGTCTACGAGCAGTACTTC. The variable domain in full, with the rest retrieved from reference TRBV28 and TRBJ2-7, is DVKVTQSSRYLVKRTGEKVFLECVQDMDHENMFWYRQDPGLGLRLIYFSYDVKMKEKGDIPEGYSVSREKKERFSLILESASTNQTSMYLCASVETRVYEQYFGPGTRLTVT.

This clone appeared many times. The rearrangement joins TRBV30 to TRBJ2-7; D possibly corresponds to TRBD1 (6 bases). Trimming removed 8 bases from V and 0 bases from J, with 11 bases in between. Per the germline V gene, CDR1 is GTSNPN and CDR2 is SVGIG (reference sequence). The CDR3 totals 12 residues. The CDR3 nucleotides read TGTGCCAGAAAGGACAGCTCCTACGAGCAGTACTTC. This sequence encodes CARKDSSYEQYF. Filled out from reference TRBV30 and TRBJ2-7, the complete variable domain reads SQTIHQWPATLVQPVGSPLSLECTVEGTSNPNLYWYRQAAGRGLQLLFYSVGIGQISSEVPQNLSASRPQDRQFILSSKKLLLSDSGFYLCARKDSSYEQYFGPGTRLTVT.

V is TRBV7-8 and J is TRBJ1-2, with D uncertain. The CDR3 is 16 residues long. The germline V and J ends were trimmed by 0 bases and 1 base, with 12 bases remaining between them. CDR1 and CDR2 from the germline V gene are SGHVS and FQNEAQ. The DNA of the CDR3 is TGTGCCAGCAGCTTAGCGTGGACTGAGCTTAACTATGGCTACACCTTC. Translated: CASSLAWTELNYGYTF.

This clone was detected only once. The CDR3 here is CASKVAGRTDTQYF. CDR3 nucleotides: TGTGCCAGCAAGGTAGCGGGGCGCACAGATACGCAGTATTTT. This chain links TRBV2 with TRBJ2-3; TRBD2 matches at 8 bases. This CDR3 has 14 amino acids. Germline trimming cut 7 bases from V and 1 base from J; bases unmatched to any gene: 4. The germline gives CDR1 SNHLY, CDR2 FYNNEI.

The rearrangement joins TRBV4-2 to TRBJ1-2, with TRBD1 matching 9 bases. Germline CDR1 LGHNA, CDR2 YNFKEQ. The CDR3 has 15 residues. Losses at the gene ends were 1 base for V and 1 base for J; bases not matched to a gene: 1. The CDR3, as DNA: TGTGCCAGCAGCCAAGGACAGGGGGGTAACTATGGCTACACCTTC. Protein product: CASSQGQGGNYGYTF.

This chain connects TRBV19 to TRBJ1-2, with TRBD1 identical over 7 bases. The CDR3 totals 14 residues. Germline V lookup: CDR1 LNHDA, CDR2 SQIVND (reference sequence). The V gene end was trimmed by 5 bases and the J gene end by 2 bases; junction bases not matched to a gene: 5. In nucleotides, the CDR3 is TGTGCCAGTAGTCCTTCGACAGGGAACTATGGCTACACCTTC. Protein: CASSPSTGNYGYTF. Full variable domain (outside the CDR3, taken from reference TRBV19 and TRBJ1-2): DGGITQSPKYLFRKEGQNVTLSCEQNLNHDAMYWYRQDPGQGLRLIYYSQIVNDFQKGDIAEGYSVSREKKESFPLTVTSAQKNPTAFYLCASSPSTGNYGYTFGSGTRLTVV.

The chain joins TRBV6-2 or TRBV6-3 to TRBJ1-2; 8 nucleotides align to TRBD1. The germline gives CDR1 MNHEY, CDR2 SVGEGT. V trimming: 6 bases; J trimming: 2 bases; junction bases outside the gene matches: 5. This CDR3 comprises 14 residues. The CDR3 nucleotides are TGTGCCAGCAGCAGAGACAGGGGCAACTATGGCTACACCTTC. This encodes CASSRDRGNYGYTF.

This clone was seen a few times. The chain is built from TRBV28 and TRBJ1-2; D might be TRBD1 (5 bases). The CDR3 loop spans 18 amino acids. CDR1 and CDR2 from the germline V gene are MDHEN and SYDVKM. Trimming took 6 bases from V and 0 from J, leaving 23 bases between them. The CDR3 sequence is CASSPSGQGIQTNYGYTF. The CDR3 nucleotides are TGTGCCAGCAGCCCCAGTGGGCAGGGAATACAAACTAACTATGGCTACACCTTC.

The rearrangement uses TRBV5-4 and TRBJ1-4; the match to TRBD1 covers 8 bases. There are 16 residues in the CDR3. CDR1 is SGHNT and CDR2 is YYREEE in the germline V gene (reference sequence). The V and J ends lost 4 bases and 1 base, in that order; junction bases with no gene match: 6. The CDR3 region has the DNA TGTGCCAGCAGCATCTCAGGGGGCCGAACTAATGAAAAACTGTTTTTT. Translated: CASSISGGRTNEKLFF. Together with reference TRBV5-4 and TRBJ1-4, the CDR3 gives the full variable domain: ETGVTQSPTHLIKTRGQQVTLRCSSQSGHNTVSWYQQALGQGPQFIFQYYREEENGRGNFPPRFSGLQFPNYSSELNVNALELDDSALYLCASSISGGRTNEKLFFGSGTQLSVL.

The chain uses TRBV9 and TRBJ1-6, with D uncertain. Trimming cost V 4 bases and J 6 bases, with 5 bases left between them. CDR1 and CDR2 (germline): SGDLS, YYNGEE. CDR3 length: 12 residues. This CDR3 reads CASSRPNSPLHF. Written as DNA, the CDR3 is TGTGCCAGCAGCCGTCCTAATTCACCCCTCCACTTT.

The chain joins TRBV7-2 to TRBJ1-3; 7 bases line up with TRBD1. The V segment lost 5 bases and the J segment 16 bases; nucleotides outside the gene matches: 20. CDR3 length: 15 residues. The germline CDR1 and CDR2 sequences are SGHTA and FQGNSA. The CDR3 DNA is TGTGCCAGCAGCCGTACTCTATGGGTTAGAGGGGGCCCCTATTTT. Translating gives CASSRTLWVRGGPYF.

The gene calls are TRBV9 and TRBJ1-5, with no clear D. Germline values: CDR1 SGDLS, CDR2 YYNGEE. V dropped 3 bases and J dropped 3 bases, with 10 bases sitting between them. The CDR3 length is 14 residues. The CDR3 region is CASSGGSPNQPQHF. In nucleotides, the CDR3 is TGTGCCAGCAGCGGCGGGTCACCCAATCAGCCCCAGCATTTT.